The clone carrying this T cell receptor beta chain was seen only a few times. Antigen: not known. This entry is derived from a study of response to subunit inactivated influenza vaccine. General study points: Every seasonal influenza vaccination brings in few new T cells, the authors suggested.

Using its own MiXCR run on the RT-PCR reads, TCRdb lists one record per CDR3 protein. This table has around 480,000 distinct CDR3 sequences, around 9.9% appearing once. Germline-derived CDR1 and CDR2 are SNHLY and FYNNEI. The CDR3 totals 16 residues. Trimming left V 5 bases short and J 3 bases short, with 17 bases between. The sequencing here drew on PBMCs from blood, taken 40 to 50 days after vaccination. The sequence was obtained from a man in his forties or fifties who received an inactivated influenza vaccine. V gene TRBV2 combines with J gene TRBJ1-3, with a possible D match to TRBD1 (5 bases). The CDR3, as DNA: TGTGCCAGCAGTAACCTTGACAGCCCTCTTGGAAACACCATATATTTT. Its protein product is CASSNLDSPLGNTIYF. Together with reference TRBV2 and TRBJ1-3, the CDR3 gives the full variable domain: EPEVTQTPSHQVTQMGQEVILRCVPISNHLYFYWYRQILGQKVEFLVSFYNNEISEKSEIFDDQFSVERPDGSNFTLKIRSTKLEDSAMYFCASSNLDSPLGNTIYFGEGSWLTVV.